The rows below give T cell receptor beta chains drawn from one sample of a study of T cells in Graves' hyperthyroidism and ophthalmopathy. TCRdb recomputed calls from the multiplex PCR reads with MiXCR, one row per CDR3 protein. This table has some 720,000 distinct CDR3 sequences, less than 20% appearing once. Specimen: blood. Receptor source: a man younger than 35 with Graves' hyperthyroidism. Each CDR3 is given with its conserved first and last residue. Fields, in order: V gene, D gene, J gene, clone size, CDR3 DNA, CDR3 protein. The D gene is left open where the match is weak. Expanded clones get a size class; other rows say once, few or many, or leave the size out.

TRBV30	.	TRBJ1-1	many	TGTGCCTGGGTGCAGGGAGGAAGGGAAGCTTTCTTT	CAWVQGGREAFF
TRBV10-3	.	TRBJ2-7	.	TGTGCCATCAGTGGGACTTTCAGCTCCTACGAGCAGTACTTC	CAISGTFSSYEQYF
TRBV27	TRBD1	TRBJ2-5	many	TGTGCCAGCAGCTCACGGACAGGGCTGCAGACCCAGTACTTC	CASSSRTGLQTQYF
TRBV6-2/TRBV6-3	TRBD2	TRBJ2-1	many	TGTGCCAGCAGTCACCAGACCCTGGGACTAGCGGGGTACAATGAGCAGTTCTTC	CASSHQTLGLAGYNEQFF
TRBV10-3	.	TRBJ2-7	many	TGTGCCATCCGGGACAAGGGATACTCCTACGAGCAGTACTTC	CAIRDKGYSYEQYF
TRBV28	.	TRBJ1-3	few	TGTGCCAGCAGTTTGATGGGAGACTCTGGAAACACCATATATTTT	CASSLMGDSGNTIYF
TRBV6-5	.	TRBJ2-2	many	TGTGCCAGCAGTTACCTCGGGCGGCCTGACACCGGGGAGCTGTTTTTT	CASSYLGRPDTGELFF
TRBV7-9	.	TRBJ2-1	many	TGTGCCACCCACGGGGGAAATGAGCAGTTCTTC	CATHGGNEQFF
TRBV20-1	TRBD1	TRBJ1-6	.	TGCAGTGCTGGGACAGGGGGGAATTCACCCCTCCACTTT	CSAGTGGNSPLHF
TRBV12-3/TRBV12-4	.	TRBJ2-2	few	TGTGCCAGTATGAGGCTCCTGAACACCGGGGAGCTGTTTTTT	CASMRLLNTGELFF
TRBV7-9	.	TRBJ1-1	.	TGTGCCAGCAGCAAGCGACCGAACACTGAAGCTTTCTTT	CASSKRPNTEAFF
TRBV2	.	TRBJ1-2	few	TGTGCCAGCAGTGTATCCGGGTCTGATGGCTACACCTTC	CASSVSGSDGYTF
TRBV12-3/TRBV12-4	.	TRBJ1-5	.	TGTGCCAGCAGCCAGGCGGGGGATCAGCCCCAGCATTTT	CASSQAGDQPQHF
TRBV7-8	TRBD2	TRBJ2-7	many	TGTGCCAGCAGCTTAGCACTGACTAGCGGGAGGGAATACGAGCAGTACTTC	CASSLALTSGREYEQYF
TRBV30	.	TRBJ1-5	few	TGTGCCTGGAGCGAAATCGGGGCTCAGCCCCAGCATTTT	CAWSEIGAQPQHF
TRBV5-1	TRBD2	TRBJ2-2	many	TGCGCCAGCAGCTCCTCGACTAGCGGGAGCACCGGGGAGCTGTTTTTT	CASSSSTSGSTGELFF
TRBV10-3	TRBD1	TRBJ1-2	few	TGTGCCATCAGTAGGGGACAGGGGATGGAACCTAACTATGGCTACACCTTC	CAISRGQGMEPNYGYTF
TRBV30	.	TRBJ1-1	.	TGTGCCTGGAGTGTTTCGGGGTTAGGCACTGAAGCTTTCTTT	CAWSVSGLGTEAFF
TRBV6-1	TRBD1	TRBJ2-7	.	TGTGCCAGCAGCTACCCCGGGACAGGGATCTACGAGCAGTACTTC	CASSYPGTGIYEQYF
TRBV9	.	TRBJ2-1	many	TGTGCCAGCAGCGTAAAGAAGGGGGAGGTTAGCGGGCATAGCTCCTACAATGAGCAGTTCTTC	CASSVKKGEVSGHSSYNEQFF
TRBV19	.	TRBJ2-7	.	TGTGCCAGTAGTCGGCCAGGGGCTTCAAGCTCCTACGAGCAGTACTTC	CASSRPGASSSYEQYF
TRBV19	TRBD2	TRBJ2-1	many	TGTGCCAGTAGTCCATTACTAGCGGGAGAACACAATGAGCAGTTCTTC	CASSPLLAGEHNEQFF
TRBV24-1	.	TRBJ1-2	.	TGTGCCACCAGTGAAAATAACCATGGCTACACCTTC	CATSENNHGYTF
TRBV12-3/TRBV12-4	.	TRBJ2-7	many	TGTGCCAGCAGTGTCCTGGAGGAGCAGTACTTC	CASSVLEEQYF
TRBV11-2	.	TRBJ2-5	few	TGTGCCAGCAGCTCCTACGGGACTCCGGGGGAGACCCAGTACTTC	CASSSYGTPGETQYF
TRBV20-1	.	TRBJ1-2	many	TGCAGTGCTGACCCCGGGACGGCTAACTATGGCTACACCTTC	CSADPGTANYGYTF
TRBV7-3	.	TRBJ1-2	.	TGTGCCAGCAGCTTAGTTAGGTTGCGGGGCTACACCTTC	CASSLVRLRGYTF
TRBV15	.	TRBJ1-2	many	TGTGCCACCAAAGGGGCGAACTATGGCTACACCTTC	CATKGANYGYTF
TRBV28	TRBD2	TRBJ2-1	many	TGTGCCAGCAGGGGGACTAGCGGAGAGTCCTACAATGAGCAGTTCTTC	CASRGTSGESYNEQFF
TRBV27	TRBD2	TRBJ2-3	many	TGTGCCAGCAGCCGGACTAGCGGGAGGTTCTTATTCACAGATACGCAGTATTTT	CASSRTSGRFLFTDTQYF
TRBV14	.	TRBJ1-2	once	TGTGCCAGCAGCCAAGATCGGTACGGTGAGGGGACCTATGGCTACACCTTC	CASSQDRYGEGTYGYTF
TRBV28	TRBD1	TRBJ2-7	many	TGTGCCAGCAGTTTATCGACAGGGGGATTCAACGAGCAGTACTTC	CASSLSTGGFNEQYF
TRBV29-1	.	TRBJ1-2	few	TGCAGCGCTGGAGAGGTAGTTGGCTACACCTTC	CSAGEVVGYTF
TRBV13	.	TRBJ2-5	few	TGTGCCAGCAGCTCGCCACAGGTTCCAGAGACCCAGTACTTC	CASSSPQVPETQYF
TRBV6-1	.	TRBJ2-6	many	TGTGCCAGCAGTTTAGGCCAGGGGGCCAACGTCCTGACTTTC	CASSLGQGANVLTF
TRBV27	.	TRBJ1-5	many	TGTGCCAGCAGTCCGACGGGCAGGGTGGGTCAGCCCCAGCATTTT	CASSPTGRVGQPQHF
TRBV4-3	.	TRBJ2-5	few	TGCGCCAGCAGCCAAGCCCGTGGGGACCAAGAGACCCAGTACTTC	CASSQARGDQETQYF
TRBV19	.	TRBJ1-1	.	TGTGCCAGTAGTATTAGGAAGAATGAAGCTTTCTTT	CASSIRKNEAFF
TRBV5-6	.	TRBJ1-1	.	TGTGCCAGCAGCTTGGGAGTTACGGAGAATGAAGCTTTCTTT	CASSLGVTENEAFF
TRBV7-9	TRBD2	TRBJ2-3	.	TGTGCCAGCAGCTTAATCCCCCCTAGCGGGAGCACAGATACGCAGTATTTT	CASSLIPPSGSTDTQYF
TRBV20-1	TRBD1	TRBJ2-4	.	TGCAGTGCTAAGGACAGGGGGCCGACCAAAAACATTCAGTACTTC	CSAKDRGPTKNIQYF
TRBV6-5	.	TRBJ2-7	.	TGTGCCAGCAGTTACTCGAACCGGCTAGGATACGAGCAGTACTTC	CASSYSNRLGYEQYF
TRBV12-5	.	TRBJ2-7	.	TGTGCTAGTGGTTTGGTAAGGGTTGGGTGGGCCTACAATGAGCAGTACTTC	CASGLVRVGWAYNEQYF
TRBV10-3	.	TRBJ1-5	many	TGTGCCATCAGTGCGCAATCACCCTATAGCGATCAGCCCCAGCATTTT	CAISAQSPYSDQPQHF
TRBV7-9	TRBD1	TRBJ1-1	few	TGTGCCAGCAGCTCGACGGGACAGGAAGAGACTGAAGCTTTCTTT	CASSSTGQEETEAFF
TRBV5-4	TRBD2	TRBJ2-7	.	TGTGCCAGCAGCTTGGTCTTAGCGGGAGGGCCAAACGAGCAGTACTTC	CASSLVLAGGPNEQYF
TRBV9	TRBD2	TRBJ2-2	.	TGTGCCAGCAGCGGCAACGCGGGGGGACCGACCGGGGAGCTGTTTTTT	CASSGNAGGPTGELFF
TRBV11-2	.	TRBJ2-2	.	TGTGCCAGCAGCCCCAGTAGGGCGGGAAACACCGGGGAGCTGTTTTTT	CASSPSRAGNTGELFF